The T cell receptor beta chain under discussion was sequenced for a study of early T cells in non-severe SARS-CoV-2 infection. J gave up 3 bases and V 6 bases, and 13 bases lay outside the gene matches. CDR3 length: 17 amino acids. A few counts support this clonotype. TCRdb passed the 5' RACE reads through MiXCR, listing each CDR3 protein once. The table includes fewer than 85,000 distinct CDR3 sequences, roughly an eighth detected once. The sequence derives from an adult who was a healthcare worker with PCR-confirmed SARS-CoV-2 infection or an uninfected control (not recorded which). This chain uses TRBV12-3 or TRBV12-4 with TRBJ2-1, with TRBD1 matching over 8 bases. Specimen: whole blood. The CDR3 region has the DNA TGTGCCAGCAGCCTGGGGGCTAGGACAGGGTTCTACAATGAGCAGTTCTTC. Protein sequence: CASSLGARTGFYNEQFF.